This T cell receptor (beta chain) was sequenced in a study of T cell clonality in common variable immunodeficiency. Clones were read by immunoSEQ multiplex PCR, and TCRdb kept only the in-frame ones, dropping some. The record shows 50,000 to 70,000 clones for this sample, with no singletons present. This clone was observed many times. The CDR3 end falls 3 residues outside the read, so it is completed with the germline J gene. The germline V gene has CDR1 DFQATT and CDR2 SNEGSKA (reference sequence). The V end lost 5 bases, the J end lost 3 bases, and 7 bases lay between the germline ends. The CDR3 is made up of 11 amino acids.

This receptor was taken from a person aged 18 to 75 in good health. The sequenced sample consisted of peripheral blood mononuclear cells. The chain employs TRBV20-1 and TRBJ1-1; D gene uncertain. The sequenced CDR3 bases are TGCAGTGCTGCAGCGGACACTGAA. Its protein is CSAAADTE. The whole CDR3 protein is CSAAADTEAFF.